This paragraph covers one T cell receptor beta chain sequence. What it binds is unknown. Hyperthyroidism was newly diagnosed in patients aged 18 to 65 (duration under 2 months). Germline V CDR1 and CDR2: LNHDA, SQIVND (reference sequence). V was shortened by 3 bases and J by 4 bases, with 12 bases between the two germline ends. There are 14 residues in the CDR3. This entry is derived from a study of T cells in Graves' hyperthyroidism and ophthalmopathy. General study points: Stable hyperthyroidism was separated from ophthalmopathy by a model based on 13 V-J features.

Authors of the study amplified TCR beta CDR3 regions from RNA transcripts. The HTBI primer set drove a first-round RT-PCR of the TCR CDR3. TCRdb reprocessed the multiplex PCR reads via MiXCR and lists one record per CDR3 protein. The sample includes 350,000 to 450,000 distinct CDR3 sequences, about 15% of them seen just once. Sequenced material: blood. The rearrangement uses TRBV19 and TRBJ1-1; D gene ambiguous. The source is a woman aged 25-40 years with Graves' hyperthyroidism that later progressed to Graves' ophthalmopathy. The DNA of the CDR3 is TGTGCCAGTAGTATCACCCCCGCCGGCACTGAAGCTTTCTTT. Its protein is CASSITPAGTEAFF.